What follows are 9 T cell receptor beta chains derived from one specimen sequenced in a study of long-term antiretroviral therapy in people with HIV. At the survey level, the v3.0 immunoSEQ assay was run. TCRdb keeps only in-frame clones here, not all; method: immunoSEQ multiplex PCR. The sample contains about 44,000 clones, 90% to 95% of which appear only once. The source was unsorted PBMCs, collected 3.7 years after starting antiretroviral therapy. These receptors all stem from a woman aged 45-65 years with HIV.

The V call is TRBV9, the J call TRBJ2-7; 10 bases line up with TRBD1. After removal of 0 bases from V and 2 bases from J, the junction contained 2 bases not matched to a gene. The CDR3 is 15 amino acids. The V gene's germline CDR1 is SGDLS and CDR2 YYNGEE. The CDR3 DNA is TGTGCCAGCAGCGTAGGGGGACAGGGGACCTACGAGCAGTACTTC. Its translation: CASSVGGQGTYEQYF.

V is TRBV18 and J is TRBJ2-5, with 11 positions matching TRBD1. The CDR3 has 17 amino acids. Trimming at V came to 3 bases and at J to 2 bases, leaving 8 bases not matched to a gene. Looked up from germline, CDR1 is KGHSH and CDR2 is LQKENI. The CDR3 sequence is CASSPTGTGGGQETQYF. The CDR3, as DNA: TGTGCCAGCTCACCGACCGGGACAGGGGGTGGTCAAGAGACCCAGTACTTC.

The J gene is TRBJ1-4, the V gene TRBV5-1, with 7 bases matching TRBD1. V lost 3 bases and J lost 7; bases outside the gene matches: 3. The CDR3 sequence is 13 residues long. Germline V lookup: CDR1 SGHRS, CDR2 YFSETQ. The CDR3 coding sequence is TGCGCCAGCAGCTCGGGACAGTTTGAAAAACTGTTTTTT. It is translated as CASSSGQFEKLFF.

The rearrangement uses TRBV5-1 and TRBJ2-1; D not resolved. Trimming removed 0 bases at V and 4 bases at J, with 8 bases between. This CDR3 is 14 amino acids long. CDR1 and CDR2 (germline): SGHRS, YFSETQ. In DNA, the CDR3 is TGCGCCAGCAGCTTGGGGCAGCCTTACAATGAGCAGTTCTTC. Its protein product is CASSLGQPYNEQFF.

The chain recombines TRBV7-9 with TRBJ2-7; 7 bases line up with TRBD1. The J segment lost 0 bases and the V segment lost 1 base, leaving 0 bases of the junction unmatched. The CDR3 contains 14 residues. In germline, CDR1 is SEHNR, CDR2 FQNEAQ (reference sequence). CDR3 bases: TGTGCCAGCAGCTTAGACAGGGGCTCCTACGAGCAGTACTTC. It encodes CASSLDRGSYEQYF. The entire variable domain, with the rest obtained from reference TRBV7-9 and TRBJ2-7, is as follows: DTGVSQNPRHKITKRGQNVTFRCDPISEHNRLYWYRQTLGQGPEFLTYFQNEAQLEKSRLLSDRFSAERPKGSFSTLEIQRTEQGDSAMYLCASSLDRGSYEQYFGPGTRLTVT.

The chain's CDR3 is CASHTDRGPGELFF. The CDR3, as DNA: TGTGCCAGTCACACCGACAGGGGCCCCGGGGAGCTGTTTTTT. The chain combines TRBV19 with TRBJ2-2; TRBD1 aligns across 8 bases. The CDR3 runs 14 residues. Trimming took 8 bases from V and 6 from J; bases not matched to a gene: 8. CDR1 and CDR2 (germline): LNHDA, SQIVND (reference sequence).

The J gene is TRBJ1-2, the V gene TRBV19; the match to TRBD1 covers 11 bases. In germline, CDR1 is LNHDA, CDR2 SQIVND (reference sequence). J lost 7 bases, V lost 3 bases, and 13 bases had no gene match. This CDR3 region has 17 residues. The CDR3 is CASSIQGQGASRGGYTF. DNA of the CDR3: TGTGCCAGTAGTATCCAAGGACAGGGGGCGTCAAGAGGTGGCTACACCTTC.

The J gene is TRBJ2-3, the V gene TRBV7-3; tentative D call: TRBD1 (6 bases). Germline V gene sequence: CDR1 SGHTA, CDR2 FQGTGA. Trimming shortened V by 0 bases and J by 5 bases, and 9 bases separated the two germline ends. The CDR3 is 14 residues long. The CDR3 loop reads CASSLTGAGDTQYF. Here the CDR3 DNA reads TGTGCCAGCAGCTTAACGGGGGCGGGAGATACGCAGTATTTT.

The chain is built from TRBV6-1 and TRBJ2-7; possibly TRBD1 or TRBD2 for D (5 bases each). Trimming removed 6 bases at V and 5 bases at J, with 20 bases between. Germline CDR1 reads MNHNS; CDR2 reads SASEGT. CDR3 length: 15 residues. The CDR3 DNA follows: TGTGCCAGCAGAGACCGGGGACGGCTGGTAGACGAGCAGTACTTC. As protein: CASRDRGRLVDEQYF.